This TCR beta chain was documented in a study of graft-versus-host responses after intestinal transplantation listed by TCRdb under 2021. General notes on the study: The transplants that recipients received were multivisceral, liver-intestinal, or isolated intestinal. Every recipient was given anti-thymocyte globulin induction, followed by about 3 years of maintenance tacrolimus and steroids. A peak of at least 4% donor T cells among recipient peripheral blood mononuclear cells was the definition used for donor T cell macrochimerism. Alloreactive clones were identified by sequencing pre-transplant mixed lymphocyte reaction products and comparing these products with unstimulated pre-transplant donor and recipient T cells. The cohort enrolled some 25 intestinal transplant recipients including one retransplant, and 3 patients lacking pretransplant specimens were excluded. Samples from a few later patients were sequenced in-house on an Illumina MiSeq with MiXCR processing rather than by the commercial service. Graft-versus-host and host-versus-graft alloreactive T cell clones were tracked in the graft, circulation and bone marrow after intestinal transplantation using bulk TCR-beta CDR3 sequencing.

Measured from the cysteine to the phenylalanine, the CDR3 is 16 residues long. Only the CDR3 part of the read is kept: 48 bases, read in frame from the first base. The germline V gene (reference sequence) yields GTSNPN for CDR1 and SVGIG for CDR2. Germline trimming: 4 bases from V, 2 bases from J; junction bases outside gene matches: 6. The library came from the immunoSEQ multiplex PCR assay. For most patients, genomic DNA was isolated using the Qiagen DNeasy Blood and Tissue Kit and was shipped frozen to Adaptive Biotechnologies for TCR sequencing. High-throughput TCR-beta CDR3 sequencing of genomic DNA from most patients was performed by Adaptive Biotechnologies. The published analysis was carried out like this. Adaptive's ImmunoSEQ software was the source of the TCR sequencing data for 18 patients, while a few other patients were processed with MiXCR and VDJtools. CD4 versus CD8 sorting errors were corrected by removing sequences found in both subsets at a frequency ratio below 5:1. CDR3 nucleotide sequences shared by donor and recipient were removed because the origin of these sequences could not be assigned. To count as alloreactive, a clone needed at least 2-fold expansion over unstimulated cells and a minimum CFSE-low frequency of 0.002% (template counts) or 0.001% (read counts). Clones detected in sequenced pre-transplant spleen, lymph node, or MLR CFSE-low populations of the donor or recipient were defined as mappable. Cumulative frequency of alloreactive clones was calculated as a percentage of all sequences weighted by copy number. What TCRdb holds here is the immuneACCESS table cut down to in-frame rearrangements. Part of the clones is not present; checked against another copy, under half of the missing clones reflect an unresolved V gene, and the others are unexplained. V and J calls and clone size are copied from that table; D and trimming were computed from the DNA. Present in this sample are about 110,000 clones, about 93% of which were seen just once. Around 0.49% of the sample belongs to the ten largest clones.

The sample's time point label, in plain terms: cells obtained before transplantation from donor or recipient. CD3+CD4+ and CD3+CD8+ populations were FACS-sorted from unstimulated pre-transplant donor and recipient cells taken from spleen or lymph nodes. Remarks on this clone: The clone's antigen remains unknown. Base qualities are not recorded, but no much larger clone differs from it by a single base.

Overall study results and their limits: In patients with donor T cell macrochimerism, the allografts had high GvH to HvG T cell clonal ratios. Peak levels of circulating GvH clones were associated with declines in HvG clones early after transplant. GvH clones turned up in recipient bone marrow, with some appearing earlier in ileal mucosa or blood, a pattern consistent with an intestinal mucosal origin. Conclusions were limited by the relatively low number and heterogeneity of intestinal transplant patients.

The sequence is built from TRBV30 and TRBJ2-3; 13 of the junction bases match TRBD2. The clonotype originates from a human donor who received an intestinal transplant. The sample was unstimulated CD8+ T cells sorted from spleen or lymph node cells, taken before intestinal transplant. The DNA sequence is given as TGTGCCTGGAACATTGGGACTAGCGGGACCACAGATACGCAGTATTTT. This sequence encodes CAWNIGTSGTTDTQYF.